Listed here is a single T cell receptor (beta chain). These data are taken from a study of blood T cell repertoires in COVID-19. About the study: Some COVID-19 samples were acute and others convalescent; all came from the United States, Italy and Spain. The cDNA or gDNA used as material had been derived from T cells, B-cell-depleted T cells, or PBMCs.

The length of the CDR3 is 14 residues. Germline-derived CDR1 and CDR2 are SGHTA and FQGTGA. Trimming shortened V by 2 bases and J by 4 bases, and 10 bases separated the two germline ends. Per the original methods: Amplification of reference gene primers provided the estimated nucleated cell counts. Sequenced by immunoSEQ multiplex PCR; TCRdb stores in-frame clones only, minus some. V and J calls and clone size follow that table, whereas D and trimming were derived from the DNA. The table includes over 40,000 clones, 85% to 90% detected once. The source is an elderly man with active COVID-19. This rearrangement joins TRBV7-3 to TRBJ2-3; D unclear. The sample consisted of peripheral blood. CDR3 loop: CASSLRQVPDTQYF. The CDR3 bases are TGTGCCAGCAGCTTACGGCAGGTTCCAGATACGCAGTATTTT.